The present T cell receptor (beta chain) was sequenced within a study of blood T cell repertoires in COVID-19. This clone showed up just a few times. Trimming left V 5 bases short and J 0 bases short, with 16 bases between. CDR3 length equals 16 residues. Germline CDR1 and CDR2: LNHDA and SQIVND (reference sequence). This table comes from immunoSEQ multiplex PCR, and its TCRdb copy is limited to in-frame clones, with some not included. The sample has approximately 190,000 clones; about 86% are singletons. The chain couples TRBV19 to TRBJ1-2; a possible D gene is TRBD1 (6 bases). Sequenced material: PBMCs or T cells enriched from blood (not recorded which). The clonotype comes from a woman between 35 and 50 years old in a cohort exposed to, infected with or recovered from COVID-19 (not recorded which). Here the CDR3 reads CASSRTDRTPNYGYTF. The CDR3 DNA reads TGTGCCAGTAGTCGCACAGACAGGACACCTAACTATGGCTACACCTTC.